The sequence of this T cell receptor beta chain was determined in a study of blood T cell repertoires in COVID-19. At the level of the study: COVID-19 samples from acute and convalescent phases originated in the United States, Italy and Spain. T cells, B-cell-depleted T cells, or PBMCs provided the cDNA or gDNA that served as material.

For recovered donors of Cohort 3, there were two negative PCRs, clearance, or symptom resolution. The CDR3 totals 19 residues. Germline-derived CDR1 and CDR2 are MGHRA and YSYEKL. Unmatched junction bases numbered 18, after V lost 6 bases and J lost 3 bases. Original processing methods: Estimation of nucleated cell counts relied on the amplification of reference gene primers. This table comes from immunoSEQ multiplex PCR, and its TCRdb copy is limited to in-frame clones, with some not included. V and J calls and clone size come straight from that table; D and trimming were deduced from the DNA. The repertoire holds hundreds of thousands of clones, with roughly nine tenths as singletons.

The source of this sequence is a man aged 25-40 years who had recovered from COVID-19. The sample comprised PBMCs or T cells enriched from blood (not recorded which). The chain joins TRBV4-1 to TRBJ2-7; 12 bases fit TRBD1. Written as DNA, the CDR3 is TGCGCCAGCAGTGGACACCGAAGGGACAGGGGGCGAATAATCTACGAGCAGTACTTC. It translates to CASSGHRRDRGRIIYEQYF.